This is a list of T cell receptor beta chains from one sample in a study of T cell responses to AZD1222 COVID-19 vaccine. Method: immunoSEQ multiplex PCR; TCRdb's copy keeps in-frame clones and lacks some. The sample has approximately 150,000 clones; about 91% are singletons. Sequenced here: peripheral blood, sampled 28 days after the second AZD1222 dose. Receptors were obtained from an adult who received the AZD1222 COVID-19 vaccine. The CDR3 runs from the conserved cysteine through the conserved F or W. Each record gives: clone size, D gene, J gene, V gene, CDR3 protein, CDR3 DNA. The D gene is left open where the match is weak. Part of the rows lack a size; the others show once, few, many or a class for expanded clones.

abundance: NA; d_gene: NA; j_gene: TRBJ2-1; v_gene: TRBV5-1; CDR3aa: CASSLDTGGRNEQFF; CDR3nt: TGCGCCAGCAGCTTGGATACAGGAGGCCGAAATGAGCAGTTCTTC
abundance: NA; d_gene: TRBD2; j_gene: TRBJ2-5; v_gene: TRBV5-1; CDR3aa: CASCLVGRGGGQETQYF; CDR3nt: TGCGCCAGCTGCTTGGTCGGGCGCGGGGGGGGCCAAGAGACCCAGTACTTC
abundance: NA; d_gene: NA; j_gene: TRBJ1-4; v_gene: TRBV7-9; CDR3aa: CASSLDSPQESKLFF; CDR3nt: TGTGCCAGCAGTCTGGACAGCCCGCAGGAATCTAAACTGTTTTTT
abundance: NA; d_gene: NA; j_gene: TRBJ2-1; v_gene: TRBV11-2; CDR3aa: CASSLDPGVHEQFF; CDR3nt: TGTGCCAGCAGCTTAGATCCCGGGGTACATGAGCAGTTCTTC
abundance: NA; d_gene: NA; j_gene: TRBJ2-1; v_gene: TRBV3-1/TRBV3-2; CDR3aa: CASSPALQISSYNEQFF; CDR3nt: TGTGCCAGCAGCCCCGCCTTACAAATAAGTTCCTACAATGAGCAGTTCTTC
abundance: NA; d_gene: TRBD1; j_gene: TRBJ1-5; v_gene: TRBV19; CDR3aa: CASSPVGQGMSGNQPQHF; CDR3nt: TGTGCCAGTAGTCCCGTGGGACAGGGGATGAGCGGCAATCAGCCCCAGCATTTT
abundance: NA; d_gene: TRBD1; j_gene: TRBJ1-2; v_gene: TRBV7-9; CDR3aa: CASSLVGTGNYGYTF; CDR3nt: TGTGCCAGCAGCTTGGTCGGGACAGGGAACTATGGCTACACCTTC
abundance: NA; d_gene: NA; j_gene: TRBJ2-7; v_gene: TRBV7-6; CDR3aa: CASSQASSYEQYF; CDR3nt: TGTGCCAGCAGCCAGGCTTCCTCCTACGAGCAGTACTTC
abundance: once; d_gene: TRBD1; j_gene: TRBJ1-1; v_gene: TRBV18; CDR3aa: CASSPRTGGDTEAFF; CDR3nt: TGTGCCAGCTCACCGCGGACAGGGGGCGACACTGAAGCTTTCTTT
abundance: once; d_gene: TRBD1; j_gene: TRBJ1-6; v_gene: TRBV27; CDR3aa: CASSLGQRSSYNSPLHF; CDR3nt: TGTGCCAGCAGTTTGGGACAGCGGAGCTCCTATAATTCACCCCTCCACTTT
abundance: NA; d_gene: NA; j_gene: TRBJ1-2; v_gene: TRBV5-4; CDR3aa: CASSLVQGAGGYTF; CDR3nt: TGTGCCAGCAGCTTGGTTCAGGGAGCGGGCGGCTACACCTTC
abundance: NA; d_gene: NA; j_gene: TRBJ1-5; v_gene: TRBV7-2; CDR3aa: CASSVTGFLNQPQHF; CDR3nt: TGTGCCAGCAGCGTAACAGGGTTTCTTAATCAGCCCCAGCATTTT
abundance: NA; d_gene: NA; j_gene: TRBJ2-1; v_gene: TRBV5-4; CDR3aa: CASSRGQNNEQFF; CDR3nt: TGTGCCAGCAGCCGAGGACAGAACAATGAGCAGTTCTTC
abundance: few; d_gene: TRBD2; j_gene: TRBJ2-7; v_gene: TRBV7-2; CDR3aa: CASSLVAGEKSEQYF; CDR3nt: TGTGCCAGCAGCTTAGTTGCGGGAGAGAAGTCCGAGCAGTACTTC
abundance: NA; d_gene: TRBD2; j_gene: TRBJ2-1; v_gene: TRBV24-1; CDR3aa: CATSPSGTSVHNEQFF; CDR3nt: TGTGCCACCAGCCCTAGCGGTACGAGCGTCCACAATGAGCAGTTCTTC
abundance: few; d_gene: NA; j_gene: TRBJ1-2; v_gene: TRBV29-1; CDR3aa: CSARDTTLYGYTF; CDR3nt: TGCAGCGCTCGGGACACAACCTTGTATGGCTACACCTTC
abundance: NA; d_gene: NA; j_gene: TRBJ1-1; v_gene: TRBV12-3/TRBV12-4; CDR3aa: CASSFAVEAFF; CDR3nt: TGTGCCAGCAGTTTCGCCGTTGAAGCTTTCTTT
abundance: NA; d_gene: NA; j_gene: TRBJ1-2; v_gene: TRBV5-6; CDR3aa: CASSLDGRDSGYTF; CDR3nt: TGTGCCAGCAGCTTGGATGGCAGGGATTCTGGCTACACCTTC
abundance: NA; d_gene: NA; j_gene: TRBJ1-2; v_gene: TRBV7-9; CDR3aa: CASSYPTPVAGYTF; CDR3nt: TGTGCCAGCAGCTACCCGACCCCGGTAGCTGGCTACACCTTC
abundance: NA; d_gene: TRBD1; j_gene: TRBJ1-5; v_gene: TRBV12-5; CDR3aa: CASGLDRGDGYSNQPQHF; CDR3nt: TGTGCTAGTGGTTTGGACAGGGGGGATGGATATAGCAATCAGCCCCAGCATTTT
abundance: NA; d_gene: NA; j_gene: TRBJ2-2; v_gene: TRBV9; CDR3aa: CASSGDTGELFF; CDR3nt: TGTGCCAGCAGCGGAGACACCGGGGAGCTGTTTTTT
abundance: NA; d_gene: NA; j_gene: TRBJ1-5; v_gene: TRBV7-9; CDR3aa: CASSLAMGQPQHF; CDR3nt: TGTGCCAGCAGCTTAGCCATGGGGCAGCCCCAGCATTTT
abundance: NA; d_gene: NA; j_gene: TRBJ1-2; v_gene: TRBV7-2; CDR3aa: CASSPEVGRGYTF; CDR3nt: TGTGCCAGCAGCCCTGAGGTTGGGCGGGGCTACACCTTC
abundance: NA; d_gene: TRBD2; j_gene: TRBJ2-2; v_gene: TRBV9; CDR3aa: CASSLYSGETGELFF; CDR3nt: TGTGCCAGCAGCCTATATAGCGGGGAAACCGGGGAGCTGTTTTTT
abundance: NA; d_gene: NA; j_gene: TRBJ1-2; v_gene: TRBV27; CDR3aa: CASSLFGSDPYGYTF; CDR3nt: TGTGCCAGCAGTTTATTTGGATCGGATCCCTATGGCTACACCTTC
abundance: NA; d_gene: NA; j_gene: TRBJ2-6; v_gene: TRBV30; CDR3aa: CAWAPHSSGANVLTF; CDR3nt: TGTGCCTGGGCACCACATAGCTCTGGGGCCAACGTCCTGACTTTC
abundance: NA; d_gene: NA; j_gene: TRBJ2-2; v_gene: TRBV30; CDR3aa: CAWSGWDPDTGELFF; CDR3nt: TGTGCCTGGAGTGGGTGGGACCCAGACACCGGGGAGCTGTTTTTT
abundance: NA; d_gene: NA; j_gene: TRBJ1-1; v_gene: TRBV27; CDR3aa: CASRPLLGADTEAFF; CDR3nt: TGTGCCAGCAGGCCCCTATTGGGGGCGGACACTGAAGCTTTCTTT
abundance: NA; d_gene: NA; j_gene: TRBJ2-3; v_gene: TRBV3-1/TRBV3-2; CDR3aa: CASSQGRSRTDTQYF; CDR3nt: TGTGCCAGCAGCCAGGGGAGGTCTAGAACAGATACGCAGTATTTT
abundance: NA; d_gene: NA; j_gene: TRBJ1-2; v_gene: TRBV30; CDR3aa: CAWSPTTALYGYTF; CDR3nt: TGTGCCTGGAGTCCTACGACAGCTCTGTATGGCTACACCTTC
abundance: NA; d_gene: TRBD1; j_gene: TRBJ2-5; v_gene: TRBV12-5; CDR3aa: CASGLAGQGRYQETQYF; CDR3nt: TGTGCTAGTGGTTTGGCCGGACAGGGGAGGTACCAAGAGACCCAGTACTTC
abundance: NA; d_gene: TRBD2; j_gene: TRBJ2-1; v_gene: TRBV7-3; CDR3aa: CASSLGAGGNEQFF; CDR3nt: TGTGCCAGCAGCTTAGGGGCGGGAGGCAATGAGCAGTTCTTC
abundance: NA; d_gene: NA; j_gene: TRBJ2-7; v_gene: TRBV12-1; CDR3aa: CASSFYTGASYEQYF; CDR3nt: TGTGCCAGCAGCTTTTACACAGGGGCCTCCTACGAGCAGTACTTC
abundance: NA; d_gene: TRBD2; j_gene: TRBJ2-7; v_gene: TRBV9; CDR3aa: CARLAGTYEQYF; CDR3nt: TGTGCCAGACTAGCGGGGACCTACGAGCAGTACTTC
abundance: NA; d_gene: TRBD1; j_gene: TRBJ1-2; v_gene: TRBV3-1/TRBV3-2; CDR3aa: CASSLDREGVGYTF; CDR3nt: TGTGCCAGCAGCCTTGACAGGGAGGGCGTAGGCTACACCTTC
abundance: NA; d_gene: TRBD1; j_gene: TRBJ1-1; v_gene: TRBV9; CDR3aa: CASSAVYRGNTEAFF; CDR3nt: TGTGCCAGCAGCGCAGTCTACAGGGGTAACACTGAAGCTTTCTTT
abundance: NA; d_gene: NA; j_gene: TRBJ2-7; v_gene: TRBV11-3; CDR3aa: CASSLEVAVYEQYF; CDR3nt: TGTGCCAGCAGCTTAGAGGTAGCGGTCTACGAGCAGTACTTC
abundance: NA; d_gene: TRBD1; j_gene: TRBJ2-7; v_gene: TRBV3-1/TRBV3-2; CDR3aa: CASSRQGYDYEQYF; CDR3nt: TGTGCCAGCAGTCGACAGGGTTATGACTACGAGCAGTACTTC
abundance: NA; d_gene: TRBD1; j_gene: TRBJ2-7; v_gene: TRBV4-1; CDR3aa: CASSQDRDVYEQYF; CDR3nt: TGCGCCAGCAGCCAGGACAGGGACGTCTACGAGCAGTACTTC
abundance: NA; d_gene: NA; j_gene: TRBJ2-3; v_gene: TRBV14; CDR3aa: CASSQDLGGAATDTQYF; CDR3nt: TGTGCCAGCAGCCAAGATCTAGGGGGGGCAGCCACAGATACGCAGTATTTT
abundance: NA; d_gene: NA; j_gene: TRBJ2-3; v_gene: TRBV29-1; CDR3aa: CSVEDRSYADTQYF; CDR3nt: TGCAGCGTTGAAGATCGGAGCTACGCAGATACGCAGTATTTT
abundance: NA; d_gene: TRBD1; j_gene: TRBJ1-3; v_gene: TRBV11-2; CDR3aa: CASSLGQVGNTIYF; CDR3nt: TGTGCCAGCAGCCTCGGACAGGTGGGAAACACCATATATTTT
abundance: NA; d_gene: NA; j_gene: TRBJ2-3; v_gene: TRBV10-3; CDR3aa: CAISVSPLEGADTQYF; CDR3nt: TGTGCCATCAGTGTCTCCCCCTTAGAGGGGGCAGATACGCAGTATTTT
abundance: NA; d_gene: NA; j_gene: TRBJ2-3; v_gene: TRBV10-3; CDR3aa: CAISESRGLGTQYF; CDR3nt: TGTGCCATCAGTGAGTCGAGGGGCCTAGGTACGCAGTATTTT
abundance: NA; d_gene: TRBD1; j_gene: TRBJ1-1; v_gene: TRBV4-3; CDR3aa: CASSQAGRGTAFF; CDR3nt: TGCGCCAGCAGCCAAGCGGGCAGGGGGACAGCTTTCTTT
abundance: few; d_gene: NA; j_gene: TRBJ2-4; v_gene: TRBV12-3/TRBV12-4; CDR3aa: CASRGSGSNIQYF; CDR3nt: TGTGCCAGCAGGGGATCGGGGTCGAACATTCAGTACTTC
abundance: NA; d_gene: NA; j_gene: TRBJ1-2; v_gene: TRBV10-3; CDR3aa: CAISLDWLGDGYTF; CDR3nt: TGTGCCATCAGTTTGGACTGGCTGGGGGATGGCTACACCTTC
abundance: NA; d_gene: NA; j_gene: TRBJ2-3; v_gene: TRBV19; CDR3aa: CASGGQGRTDTQYF; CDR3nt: TGTGCCAGTGGCGGGCAGGGCCGCACAGATACGCAGTATTTT
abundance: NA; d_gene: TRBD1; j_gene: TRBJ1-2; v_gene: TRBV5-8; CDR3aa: CASSLTGDGVGYTF; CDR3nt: TGTGCCAGCAGCTTGACAGGGGACGGTGTTGGCTACACCTTC
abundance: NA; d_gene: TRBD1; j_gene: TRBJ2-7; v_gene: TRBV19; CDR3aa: CASSLMGTVFYEQYF; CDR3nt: TGTGCCAGTAGTCTGATGGGGACAGTTTTCTACGAGCAGTACTTC
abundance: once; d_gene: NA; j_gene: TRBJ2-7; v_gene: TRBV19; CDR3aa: CASSISHRAIGEQYF; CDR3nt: TGTGCCAGTAGTATCAGCCATAGGGCCATCGGTGAGCAGTACTTC
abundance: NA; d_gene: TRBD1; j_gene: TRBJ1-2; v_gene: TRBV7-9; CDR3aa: CASSSRGQGREGYTF; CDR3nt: TGTGCCAGCAGCTCCCGTGGACAGGGGAGGGAGGGCTACACCTTC
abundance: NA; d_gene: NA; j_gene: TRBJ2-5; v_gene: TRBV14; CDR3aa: CASSHPGRETQYF; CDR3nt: TGTGCCAGCAGCCATCCGGGGAGAGAGACCCAGTACTTC
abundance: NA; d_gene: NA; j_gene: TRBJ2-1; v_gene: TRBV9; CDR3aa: CASSSGYNEQFF; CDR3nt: TGTGCCAGCAGCTCCGGCTACAATGAGCAGTTCTTC
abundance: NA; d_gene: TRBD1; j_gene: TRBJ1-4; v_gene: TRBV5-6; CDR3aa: CASSWGQGVEKLFF; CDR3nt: TGTGCCAGCAGCTGGGGACAGGGAGTAGAAAAACTGTTTTTT